Following are 24 T cell receptor beta chains from one sample sequenced in a study of cytomegalovirus exposure and HLA in healthy donors. TCRdb's copy holds only in-frame clones and misses some; the assay was immunoSEQ multiplex PCR. The table has some 80,000 clones, around 96% seen once; the top ten hold 1.3%. The specimen sequenced was PBMCs. Every receptor here comes from a woman aged 18-29 years in good health and CMV-seronegative.

CDR3 region: CASSTKREKVYEQFF. DNA for the CDR3: TGTGCCAGCAGCACTAAGCGGGAGAAGGTCTATGAGCAGTTCTTC. This chain links TRBV7-6 with TRBJ2-1; 8 bases line up with TRBD2. V shed 5 bases, J shed 8 bases, and the junction held 11 bases outside the gene matches. Germline lookup yields CDR1 SGHVS and CDR2 FNYEAQ. The CDR3 length is 15 residues.

The genes are TRBV11-2 and TRBJ2-5, with 7 nucleotides matching TRBD1. J was trimmed by 5 bases and V by 0 bases; bases with no gene match: 9. In germline, CDR1 is SGHAT, CDR2 FQNNGV. The CDR3 length is 16 residues. The CDR3: CASSLEGTALWETQYF. As DNA, the CDR3 is TGTGCCAGCAGCTTAGAAGGGACAGCCCTTTGGGAGACCCAGTACTTC. Full variable domain (missing parts from reference TRBV11-2 and TRBJ2-5): EAGVAQSPRYKIIEKRQSVAFWCNPISGHATLYWYQQILGQGPKLLIQFQNNGVVDDSQLPKDRFSAERLKGVDSTLKIQPAKLEDSAVYLCASSLEGTALWETQYFGPGTRLLVL.

This chain links TRBV6-1 with TRBJ2-3; a possible D gene is TRBD1 (6 bases). CDR1 is MNHNS and CDR2 is SASEGT in the germline V gene. The CDR3 covers 15 residues. V was cut by 2 bases and J by 0 bases, with 9 bases left in between. CDR3 in DNA: TGTGCCAGCAGTGAACAGGGGTATAGCACAGATACGCAGTATTTT. Residues: CASSEQGYSTDTQYF.

This chain joins TRBV5-4 and TRBJ2-2; 9 positions match TRBD2. Germline V lookup: CDR1 SGHNT, CDR2 YYREEE (reference sequence). This CDR3 spans 17 amino acids. Trimming removed 0 bases from V and 5 bases from J; junction bases left unmatched: 8. CDR3 sequence: CASSLGLAARGTGELFF. DNA of the CDR3: TGTGCCAGCAGCTTGGGACTAGCGGCTCGAGGGACCGGGGAGCTGTTTTTT.

The chain joins TRBV28 to TRBJ2-7; 9 bases match TRBD1. Germline V gene data show CDR1 as MDHEN and CDR2 as SYDVKM. This CDR3 region has 14 residues. V trimming: 3 bases; J trimming: 7 bases; junction bases outside the gene matches: 7. The DNA of the CDR3 is TGTGCCAGCAGTTTCACAGGGGGCTTGAGGGAGCAGTACTTC. This codes for CASSFTGGLREQYF.

The gene calls are TRBV12-1 and TRBJ1-3. TRBV12-1 counts as a pseudogene. The CDR3 extends over 15 amino acids. For the CDR3, the DNA is TGTGCCAGCTTCAAGGGGAGGGACTCTGGAAACACCATATATTTT. Protein sequence: CASFKGRDSGNTIYF.

The CDR3, as DNA: TGTGCCAGCAGCTTGAGTCAGGGTATCCCTCCTGCCGGGGAGCTGTTTTTT. It specifies CASSLSQGIPPAGELFF. The chain combines TRBV5-8 with TRBJ2-2; TRBD1 is a possible D gene (5 bases). The CDR3 loop spans 17 amino acids. Germline V gene data show CDR1 as SGHTS and CDR2 as YDEGEE. The V end lost 1 base, the J end lost 6 bases, and 19 bases lay between the germline ends.

This sequence joins TRBV7-9 and TRBJ2-7, with a tentative D call TRBD1 (5 bases). The V end was cut by 5 bases, the J end by 0 bases, with 11 bases between. The CDR3 is made up of 14 amino acids. From germline, CDR1 is SEHNR and CDR2 FQNEAQ (reference sequence). The CDR3 reads CASSPPGASYEQYF. The CDR3 region has the DNA TGTGCCAGCAGCCCCCCTGGGGCCTCCTACGAGCAGTACTTC.

The V and J genes are TRBV7-2 and TRBJ2-7; D ambiguous. Germline V lookup: CDR1 SGHTA, CDR2 FQGNSA. CDR3 length: 12 residues. V lost 4 bases and J 6 bases, leaving 10 bases between the germline ends. Here the CDR3 reads CASSSQSPEQYF. In nucleotides, the CDR3 is TGTGCCAGCAGCTCCCAGTCCCCCGAGCAGTACTTC. The complete variable domain, with remaining parts taken from reference TRBV7-2 and TRBJ2-7, reads GAGVSQSPSNKVTEKGKDVELRCDPISGHTALYWYRQSLGQGLEFLIYFQGNSAPDKSGLPSDRFSAERTGGSVSTLTIQRTQQEDSAVYLCASSSQSPEQYFGPGTRLTVT.

The V gene is TRBV28, the J gene TRBJ2-2, with D possibly being TRBD2 (5 bases). Germline values: CDR1 MDHEN, CDR2 SYDVKM. The CDR3 consists of 13 residues. V lost 3 bases, J lost 6 bases, and 8 bases lay in between. Here the CDR3 reads CASSFLGAGELFF. The CDR3 DNA sequence: TGTGCCAGCAGTTTTCTGGGAGCCGGGGAGCTGTTTTTT. The full variable domain, completed using reference TRBV28 and TRBJ2-2, is DVKVTQSSRYLVKRTGEKVFLECVQDMDHENMFWYRQDPGLGLRLIYFSYDVKMKEKGDIPEGYSVSREKKERFSLILESASTNQTSMYLCASSFLGAGELFFGEGSRLTVL.

The CDR3 reads CASSQGQGPVNQPQHF. CDR3 nucleotide sequence: TGCGCCAGCAGCCAAGGACAGGGGCCAGTCAATCAGCCCCAGCATTTT. The chain recombines TRBV4-1 with TRBJ1-5, with TRBD1 identical over 8 bases. The trim removed 1 base at V and 3 bases at J, leaving 5 bases unmatched. Germline lookup yields CDR1 MGHRA and CDR2 YSYEKL. The CDR3 runs 16 residues.

The chain uses TRBV27 and TRBJ1-5; D is perhaps TRBD1 (5 bases). Trimming shortened V by 3 bases and J by 7 bases, and 7 bases separated the two germline ends. Germline CDR1 and CDR2: MNHEY and SMNVEV (reference sequence). This CDR3 region has 12 residues. CDR3 sequence reads: CASSFGGQPQHF. In nucleotides, the CDR3 is TGTGCCAGCAGTTTCGGGGGGCAGCCCCAGCATTTT.

J is TRBJ2-7 and V is TRBV4-1, with 10 bases that match TRBD2. The germline V gene has CDR1 MGHRA and CDR2 YSYEKL. V shed 0 bases, J shed 3 bases, and the junction held 8 bases outside the gene matches. CDR3 length equals 17 residues. In DNA form, the CDR3 reads TGCGCCAGCAGCCAAGATTGGGAGTTAGCGGGAGGCTACGAGCAGTACTTC. As protein: CASSQDWELAGGYEQYF.

The chain uses TRBV27 and TRBJ2-1; the match to TRBD2 covers 7 bases. The germline gives CDR1 MNHEY, CDR2 SMNVEV (reference sequence). This CDR3 region has 17 residues. With 2 bases clipped from V and 6 bases from J, the junction kept 13 bases outside the gene matches. CDR3 in DNA: TGTGCCAGCAGTTTAGGCCCGCGTGGCGGGAGTGGCAATGAGCAGTTCTTC. Protein product: CASSLGPRGGSGNEQFF.

CDR3 in DNA: TGTGCCAGCAGTGTAGAGATAATCTACGAGCAGTACTTC. Its protein product is CASSVEIIYEQYF. J is TRBJ2-7 and V is TRBV6-1; D remains ambiguous. V lost 4 bases, J lost 3 bases, and 10 bases lay in between. Per the germline V gene, CDR1 is MNHNS and CDR2 is SASEGT. This CDR3 spans 13 amino acids.

This sequence joins TRBV14 and TRBJ2-3; 8 bases are a match to TRBD1. Losses at the gene ends were 1 base for V and 4 bases for J; bases not matched to a gene: 7. The CDR3 is 16 amino acids. The V gene's germline CDR1 is SGHDN and CDR2 FVKESK. The CDR3 loop is CASSQAGTGGADTQYF. Here the CDR3 DNA reads TGTGCCAGCAGCCAAGCCGGGACAGGAGGGGCAGATACGCAGTATTTT.

The rearrangement joins TRBV5-4 to TRBJ2-1; 8 bases agree with TRBD2. CDR1 SGHNT and CDR2 YYREEE come from the germline V gene (reference sequence). The CDR3 is 18 amino acids. V was clipped by 4 bases and J by 8 bases; unmatched bases: 20. For the CDR3, the DNA is TGTGCCAGCAGCCTGAGGAGAAGCGGGAGACCCTCCCTCCATGAGCAGTTCTTC. This translates into CASSLRRSGRPSLHEQFF.

A few counts support this clone. The V and J genes are TRBV28 and TRBJ1-5; possible D gene TRBD1, 5 bases. The CDR3 spans 12 residues. V lost 7 bases to trimming and J lost 2 bases, with 6 bases between them. From germline, CDR1 is MDHEN and CDR2 SYDVKM. CDR3 sequence reads: CASTRGNQPQHF. CDR3 coding DNA: TGTGCCAGCACCAGGGGCAATCAGCCCCAGCATTTT. Supplemented by reference TRBV28 and TRBJ1-5, the full variable domain reads DVKVTQSSRYLVKRTGEKVFLECVQDMDHENMFWYRQDPGLGLRLIYFSYDVKMKEKGDIPEGYSVSREKKERFSLILESASTNQTSMYLCASTRGNQPQHFGDGTRLSIL.

The chain uses TRBV30 and TRBJ1-5, with D hard to call. The CDR3 is 13 residues long. V lost 2 bases, J lost 5 bases, and 10 bases lay in between. Germline loops: CDR1 GTSNPN, CDR2 SVGIG (reference sequence). Here the CDR3 reads CAWSYGEDQPQHF. CDR3 nucleotides: TGTGCCTGGAGTTACGGGGAGGATCAGCCCCAGCATTTT.

This clone has only one observation. DNA of the CDR3: TGTGCCAGCAGCTTGCGTTCCACTGAAGCTTTCTTT. Translated: CASSLRSTEAFF. The chain links TRBV5-4 to TRBJ1-1; D unclear. V was clipped by 1 base and J by 4 bases, with 5 bases between them. Germline CDR1 SGHNT, CDR2 YYREEE (reference sequence). This CDR3 contains 12 residues.

V and J are TRBV19 and TRBJ1-1, with 7 positions matching TRBD1. The length of the CDR3 is 15 residues. J lost 0 bases, V lost 5 bases, and 6 bases had no gene match. CDR1 LNHDA and CDR2 SQIVND come from the germline V gene (reference sequence). CDR3: CASSLRDSLNTEAFF. Written as DNA, the CDR3 is TGTGCCAGTAGTCTCCGGGACAGCTTGAACACTGAAGCTTTCTTT.

The chain combines TRBV5-6 with TRBJ1-5, with a tentative D call TRBD1 (6 bases). The V gene lost 5 bases and the J gene lost 3 bases, with 12 bases spanning the gap. From germline, CDR1 is SGHDT and CDR2 YYEEEE. This CDR3 is 14 amino acids long. The CDR3 region has the DNA TGTGCCAGCAGTCTCGACAGGTCCAATCAGCCCCAGCATTTT. Translating gives CASSLDRSNQPQHF.

The chain carries TRBV7-2 and TRBJ2-7, with D perhaps matching TRBD2 (6 bases). V lost 5 bases and J 2 bases, leaving 13 bases between the germline ends. Germline V gene sequence: CDR1 SGHTA, CDR2 FQGNSA. The CDR3 is 14 amino acids. CDR3 amino acids: CASSPGTVPYEQYF. Here the CDR3 DNA reads TGTGCCAGCAGCCCCGGGACTGTACCCTACGAGCAGTACTTC.

The chain employs TRBV18 and TRBJ1-2, with TRBD1 matching over 11 bases. After removal of 0 bases from V and 4 bases from J, the junction contained 4 bases not matched to a gene. Looked up from germline, CDR1 is KGHSH and CDR2 is LQKENI. There are 16 residues in the CDR3. CDR3 loop: CASSPPGTGGFYGYTF. CDR3 DNA sequence: TGTGCCAGCTCACCACCCGGGACAGGGGGATTCTATGGCTACACCTTC.